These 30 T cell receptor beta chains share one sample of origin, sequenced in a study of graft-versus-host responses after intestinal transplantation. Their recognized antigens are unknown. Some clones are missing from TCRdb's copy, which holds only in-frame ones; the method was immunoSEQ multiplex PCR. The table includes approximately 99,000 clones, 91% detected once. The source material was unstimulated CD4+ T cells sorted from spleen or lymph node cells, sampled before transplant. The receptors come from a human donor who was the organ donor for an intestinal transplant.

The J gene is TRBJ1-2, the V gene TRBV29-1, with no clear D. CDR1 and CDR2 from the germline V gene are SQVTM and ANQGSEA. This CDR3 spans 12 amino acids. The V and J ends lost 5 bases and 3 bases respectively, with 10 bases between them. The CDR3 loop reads CSVKTADYGYTF. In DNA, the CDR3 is TGCAGCGTTAAGACCGCGGACTATGGCTACACCTTC.

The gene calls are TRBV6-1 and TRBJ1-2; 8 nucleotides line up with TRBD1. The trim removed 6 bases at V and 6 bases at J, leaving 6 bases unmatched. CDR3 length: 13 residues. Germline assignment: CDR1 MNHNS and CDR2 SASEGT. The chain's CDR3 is CASRATGENGYTF. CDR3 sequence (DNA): TGTGCCAGCAGAGCGACAGGGGAAAATGGCTACACCTTC.

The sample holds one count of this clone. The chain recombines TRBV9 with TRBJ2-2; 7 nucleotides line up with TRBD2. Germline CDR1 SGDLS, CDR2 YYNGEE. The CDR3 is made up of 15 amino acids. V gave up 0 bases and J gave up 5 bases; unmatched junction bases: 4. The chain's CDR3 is CASSVALGGTGELFF. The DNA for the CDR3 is TGTGCCAGCAGCGTAGCTCTCGGGGGGACCGGGGAGCTGTTTTTT.

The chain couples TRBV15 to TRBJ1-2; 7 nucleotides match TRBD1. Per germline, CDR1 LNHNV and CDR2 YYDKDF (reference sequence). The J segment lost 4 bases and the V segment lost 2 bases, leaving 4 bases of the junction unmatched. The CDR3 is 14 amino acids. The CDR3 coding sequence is TGTGCCACCAGCAGACAGACAGGGCCCTATGGCTACACCTTC. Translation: CATSRQTGPYGYTF.

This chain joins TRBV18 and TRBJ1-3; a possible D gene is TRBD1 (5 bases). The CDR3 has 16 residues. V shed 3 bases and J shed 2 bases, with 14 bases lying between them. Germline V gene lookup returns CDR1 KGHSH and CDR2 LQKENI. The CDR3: CASSPTTGGAGNTIYF. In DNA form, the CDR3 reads TGTGCCAGCTCACCGACCACCGGAGGGGCTGGAAACACCATATATTTT.

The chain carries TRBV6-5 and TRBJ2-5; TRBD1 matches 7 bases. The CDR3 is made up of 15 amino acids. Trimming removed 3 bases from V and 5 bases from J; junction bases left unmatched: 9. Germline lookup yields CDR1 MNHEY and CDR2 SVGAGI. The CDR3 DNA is TGTGCCAGCAGTTATTTAGGGGGCGCGAGTGAGACCCAGTACTTC. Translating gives CASSYLGGASETQYF.

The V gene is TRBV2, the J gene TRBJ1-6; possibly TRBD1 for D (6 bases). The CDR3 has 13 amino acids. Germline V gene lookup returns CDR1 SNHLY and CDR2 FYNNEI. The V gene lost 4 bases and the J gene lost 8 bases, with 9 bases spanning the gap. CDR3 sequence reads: CASSVRGDSPLHF. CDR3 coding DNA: TGTGCCAGCAGTGTCAGGGGCGATTCACCCCTCCACTTT.

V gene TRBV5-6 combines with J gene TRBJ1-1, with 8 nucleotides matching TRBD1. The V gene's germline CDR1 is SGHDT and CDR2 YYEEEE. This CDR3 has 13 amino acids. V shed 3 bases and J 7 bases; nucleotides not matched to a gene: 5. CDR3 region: CASSYDRGGEAFF. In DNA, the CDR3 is TGTGCCAGCAGCTATGACAGGGGCGGTGAAGCTTTCTTT.

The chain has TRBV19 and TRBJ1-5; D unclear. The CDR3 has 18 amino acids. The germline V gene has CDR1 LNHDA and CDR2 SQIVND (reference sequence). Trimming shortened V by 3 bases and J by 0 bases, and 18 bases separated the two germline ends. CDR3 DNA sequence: TGTGCCAGTAGTATCATGGGGTTACGGGGTAATAGCAATCAGCCCCAGCATTTT. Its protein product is CASSIMGLRGNSNQPQHF.

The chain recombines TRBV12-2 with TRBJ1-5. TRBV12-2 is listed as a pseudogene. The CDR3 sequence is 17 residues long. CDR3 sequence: CASRLRGRGYSNQPQHF. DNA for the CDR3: TGTGCAAGTCGCCTCCGAGGGAGGGGGTATAGCAATCAGCCCCAGCATTTT.

CDR3 sequence (DNA): TGTGCCAGCTCAACTACCGGGACAGTGAACACTGAAGCTTTCTTT. Translated, it gives CASSTTGTVNTEAFF. The rearrangement joins TRBV18 to TRBJ1-1; TRBD1 aligns across 7 bases. The CDR3 is made up of 15 amino acids. V shed 5 bases and J 0 bases; nucleotides not matched to a gene: 6. Germline V gives CDR1 KGHSH, CDR2 LQKENI. The variable domain in full, completed from reference TRBV18 and TRBJ1-1, reads NAGVMQNPRHLVRRRGQEARLRCSPMKGHSHVYWYRQLPEEGLKFMVYLQKENIIDESGMPKERFSAEFPKEGPSILRIQQVVRGDSAAYFCASSTTGTVNTEAFFGQGTRLTVV.

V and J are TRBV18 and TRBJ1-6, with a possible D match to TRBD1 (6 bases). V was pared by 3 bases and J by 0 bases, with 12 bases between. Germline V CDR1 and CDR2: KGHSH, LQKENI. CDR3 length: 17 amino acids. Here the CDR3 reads CASSPQGQSSYNSPLHF. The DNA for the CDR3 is TGTGCCAGCTCACCTCAGGGGCAGAGCTCCTATAATTCACCCCTCCACTTT.

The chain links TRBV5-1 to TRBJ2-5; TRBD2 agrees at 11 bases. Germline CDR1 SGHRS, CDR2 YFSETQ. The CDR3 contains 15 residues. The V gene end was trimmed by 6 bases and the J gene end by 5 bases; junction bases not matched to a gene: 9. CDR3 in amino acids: CASTETSGEGETQYF. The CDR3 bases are TGCGCCAGCACCGAGACTAGCGGGGAGGGTGAGACCCAGTACTTC. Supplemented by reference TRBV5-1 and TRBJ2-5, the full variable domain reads KAGVTQTPRYLIKTRGQQVTLSCSPISGHRSVSWYQQTPGQGLQFLFEYFSETQRNKGNFPGRFSGRQFSNSRSEMNVSTLELGDSALYLCASTETSGEGETQYFGPGTRLLVL.

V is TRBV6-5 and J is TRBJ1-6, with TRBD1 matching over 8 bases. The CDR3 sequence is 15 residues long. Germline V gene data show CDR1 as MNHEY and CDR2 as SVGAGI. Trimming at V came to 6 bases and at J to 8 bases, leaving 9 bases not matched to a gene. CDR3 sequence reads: CASSRTTGVDSPLHF. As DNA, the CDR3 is TGTGCCAGCAGCCGAACGACAGGGGTCGATTCACCCCTCCACTTT.

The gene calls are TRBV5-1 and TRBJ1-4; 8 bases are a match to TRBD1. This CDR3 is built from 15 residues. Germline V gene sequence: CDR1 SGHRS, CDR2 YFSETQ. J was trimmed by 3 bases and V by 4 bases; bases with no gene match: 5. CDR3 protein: CASSPRTGSNEKLFF. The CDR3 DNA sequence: TGCGCCAGCAGCCCCCGGACAGGGTCTAATGAAAAACTGTTTTTT. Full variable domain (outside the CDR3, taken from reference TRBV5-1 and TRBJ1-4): KAGVTQTPRYLIKTRGQQVTLSCSPISGHRSVSWYQQTPGQGLQFLFEYFSETQRNKGNFPGRFSGRQFSNSRSEMNVSTLELGDSALYLCASSPRTGSNEKLFFGSGTQLSVL.

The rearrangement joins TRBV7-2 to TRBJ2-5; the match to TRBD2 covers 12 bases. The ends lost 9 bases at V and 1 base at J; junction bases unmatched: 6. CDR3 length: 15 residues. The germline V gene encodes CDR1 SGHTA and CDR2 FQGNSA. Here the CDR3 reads CASRLAGGRQETQYF. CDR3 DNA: TGTGCCAGTAGGCTAGCGGGGGGGCGCCAAGAGACCCAGTACTTC.

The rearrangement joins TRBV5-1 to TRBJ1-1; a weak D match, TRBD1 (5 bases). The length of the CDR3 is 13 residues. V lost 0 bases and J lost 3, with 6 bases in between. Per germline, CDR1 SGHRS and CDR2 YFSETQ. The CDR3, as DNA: TGCGCCAGCAGCTTGGGGGGGGACACTGAAGCTTTCTTT. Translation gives CASSLGGDTEAFF. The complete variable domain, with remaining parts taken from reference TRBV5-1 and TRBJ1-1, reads KAGVTQTPRYLIKTRGQQVTLSCSPISGHRSVSWYQQTPGQGLQFLFEYFSETQRNKGNFPGRFSGRQFSNSRSEMNVSTLELGDSALYLCASSLGGDTEAFFGQGTRLTVV.

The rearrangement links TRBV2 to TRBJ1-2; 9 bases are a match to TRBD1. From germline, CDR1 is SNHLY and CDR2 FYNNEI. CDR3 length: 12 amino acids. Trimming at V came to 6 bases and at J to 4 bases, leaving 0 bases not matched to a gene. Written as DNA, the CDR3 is TGTGCCAGCAGGACAGGGGGCTATGGCTACACCTTC. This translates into CASRTGGYGYTF.

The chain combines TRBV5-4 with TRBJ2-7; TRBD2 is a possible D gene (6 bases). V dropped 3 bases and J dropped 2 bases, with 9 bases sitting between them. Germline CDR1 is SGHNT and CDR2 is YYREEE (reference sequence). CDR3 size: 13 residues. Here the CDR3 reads CASSSPGAYEQYF. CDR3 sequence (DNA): TGTGCCAGCAGCTCACCGGGAGCCTACGAGCAGTACTTC. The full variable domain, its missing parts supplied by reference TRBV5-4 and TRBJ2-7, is ETGVTQSPTHLIKTRGQQVTLRCSSQSGHNTVSWYQQALGQGPQFIFQYYREEENGRGNFPPRFSGLQFPNYSSELNVNALELDDSALYLCASSSPGAYEQYFGPGTRLTVT.

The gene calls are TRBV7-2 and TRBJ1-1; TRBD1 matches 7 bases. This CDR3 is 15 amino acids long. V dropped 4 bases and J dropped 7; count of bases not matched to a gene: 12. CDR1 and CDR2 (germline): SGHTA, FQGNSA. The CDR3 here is CASSSQVAGGNEAFF. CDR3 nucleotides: TGTGCCAGCAGCTCCCAAGTAGCAGGGGGGAATGAAGCTTTCTTT. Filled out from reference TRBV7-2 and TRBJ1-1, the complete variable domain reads GAGVSQSPSNKVTEKGKDVELRCDPISGHTALYWYRQSLGQGLEFLIYFQGNSAPDKSGLPSDRFSAERTGGSVSTLTIQRTQQEDSAVYLCASSSQVAGGNEAFFGQGTRLTVV.

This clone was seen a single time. CDR3 protein: CASSELVGSSYNEQFF. The CDR3 nucleotides read TGTGCCAGCAGCGAACTAGTGGGGAGCTCCTACAATGAGCAGTTCTTC. The rearrangement links TRBV7-9 to TRBJ2-1; D might be TRBD2 (5 bases). Trimming took 5 bases from V and 0 from J, leaving 14 bases between them. The germline V gene has CDR1 SEHNR and CDR2 FQNEAQ (reference sequence). CDR3 length: 16 amino acids. Supplemented by reference TRBV7-9 and TRBJ2-1, the full variable domain reads DTGVSQNPRHKITKRGQNVTFRCDPISEHNRLYWYRQTLGQGPEFLTYFQNEAQLEKSRLLSDRFSAERPKGSFSTLEIQRTEQGDSAMYLCASSELVGSSYNEQFFGPGTRLTVL.

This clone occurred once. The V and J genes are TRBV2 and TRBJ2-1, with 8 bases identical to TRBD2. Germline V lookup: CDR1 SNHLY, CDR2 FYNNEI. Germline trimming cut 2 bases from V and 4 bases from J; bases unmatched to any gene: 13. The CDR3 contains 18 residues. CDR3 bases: TGTGCCAGCAGTGAATGGGCGGGGGGCTCCTGGGGGTACAATGAGCAGTTCTTC. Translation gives CASSEWAGGSWGYNEQFF.

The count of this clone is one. CDR3 amino acids: CASSRLAEETQYF. The CDR3 DNA reads as TGTGCCAGCAGCCGACTAGCGGAAGAGACCCAGTACTTC. The chain carries TRBV5-4 and TRBJ2-5; TRBD2 agrees at 9 bases. Germline CDR1 reads SGHNT; CDR2 reads YYREEE (reference sequence). This CDR3 has 13 residues. V trimming: 4 bases; J trimming: 3 bases; junction bases outside the gene matches: 1.

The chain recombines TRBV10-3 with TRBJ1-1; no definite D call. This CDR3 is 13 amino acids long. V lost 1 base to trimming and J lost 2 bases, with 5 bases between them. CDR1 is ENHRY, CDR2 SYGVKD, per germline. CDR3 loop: CAISEWANTEAFF. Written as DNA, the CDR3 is TGTGCCATCAGTGAGTGGGCCAACACTGAAGCTTTCTTT.

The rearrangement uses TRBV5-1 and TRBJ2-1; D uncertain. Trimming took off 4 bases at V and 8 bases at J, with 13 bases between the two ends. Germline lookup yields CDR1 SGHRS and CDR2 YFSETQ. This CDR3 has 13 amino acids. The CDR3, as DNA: TGCGCCAGCAGCCCCCCCGGTTTGGATGAGCAGTTCTTC. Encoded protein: CASSPPGLDEQFF.

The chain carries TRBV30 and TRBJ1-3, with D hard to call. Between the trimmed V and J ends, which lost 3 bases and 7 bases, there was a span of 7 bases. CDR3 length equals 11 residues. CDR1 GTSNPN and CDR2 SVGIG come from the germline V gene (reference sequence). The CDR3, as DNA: TGTGCCTGGAGGTGGCTGAACACCATATATTTT. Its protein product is CAWRWLNTIYF.

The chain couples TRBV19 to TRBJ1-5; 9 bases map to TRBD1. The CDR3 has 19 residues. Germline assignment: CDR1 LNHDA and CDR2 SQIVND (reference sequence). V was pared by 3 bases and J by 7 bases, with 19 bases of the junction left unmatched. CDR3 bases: TGTGCCAGTAGTATTGTGTTTCTGGGACGGGACAGGGAACGGCAGCCCCAGCATTTT. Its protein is CASSIVFLGRDRERQPQHF.

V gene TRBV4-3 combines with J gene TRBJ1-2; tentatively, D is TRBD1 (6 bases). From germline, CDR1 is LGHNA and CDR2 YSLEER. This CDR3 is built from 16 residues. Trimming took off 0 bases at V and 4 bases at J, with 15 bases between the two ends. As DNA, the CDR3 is TGCGCCAGCAGCCAAGACCGGGGGGGACAATCCTATGGCTACACCTTC. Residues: CASSQDRGGQSYGYTF.

CDR3 DNA sequence: TGTGCCAGCAGACGAACTAGCGGTCCGAGCACAGATACGCAGTATTTT. Translation: CASRRTSGPSTDTQYF. The chain links TRBV7-2 to TRBJ2-3; 8 bases agree with TRBD2. With 6 bases clipped from V and 0 bases from J, the junction kept 8 bases outside the gene matches. Looked up from germline, CDR1 is SGHTA and CDR2 is FQGNSA. The CDR3 is made up of 16 amino acids.

CDR3: CASSRAKRGGRNEQFF. The CDR3 DNA sequence: TGTGCCAGTAGTAGGGCCAAGCGGGGGGGCCGCAATGAGCAGTTCTTC. The V and J genes are TRBV19 and TRBJ2-1; 10 nucleotides line up with TRBD2. V shed 4 bases, J shed 6 bases, and the junction held 9 bases outside the gene matches. The CDR3 has 16 residues. Germline V gene sequence: CDR1 LNHDA, CDR2 SQIVND (reference sequence).